This T cell receptor beta chain was recorded in a study of beta chain features in type 1 diabetes (dated by TCRdb to the late 2010s). Background on the whole study: Mean age, gender distribution, total cell number and subset yield did not differ between patients and healthy donors. Across all samples, almost 110 million sorted cells were examined, and cell number per subset correlated strongly with RNA yield. In the study, TCRB repertoires of sorted circulating CD4+ T cell subsets from recently diagnosed type 1 diabetes patients were compared with those of matched healthy donors. Naive and central memory subsets were obtained from all 30 or so donors, but regulatory and stem cell-like memory subsets were isolated from only 8 patients and roughly 8 healthy donors. Study-level results and caveats: Because cDNA was sequenced instead of genomic DNA, highly expressing activated cells could be over-represented, though the groups showed no difference in activation or CD3 levels. HLA sub-analyses involved small numbers of individuals, so any influence of HLA type on TCRB rearrangement remained unresolved. A moderate but significant shortening of TCRB CDR3 length was observed in type 1 diabetes patients in all four CD4+ subsets. PCR may preferentially amplify shorter templates, but because patient and control samples were amplified and corrected together, any resulting skew would affect both groups equally. Naive, central memory and regulatory TCRB repertoires appeared to be more alike among patients than among healthy donors. Patients with type 1 diabetes made fewer insertions and deleted more nucleotides at VDJ recombination sites, implying thymic rearrangement abnormalities.

Each donor gave one peripheral blood draw, averaging approximately 0.12 L, which was collected into heparinised tubes. A BD FACSAria II and a panel including CD45RO, CCR7, CD25, CD127, CD95 and CD27 were used to sort naive, central memory, regulatory and stem cell-like memory CD4+ T cells. Every sorted population had a purity above 98%. PBMCs were isolated right away by Lymphoprep density gradient centrifugation and were stained directly, without culture. Samples were stained and sorted in pairs, with one healthy donor and one patient per experiment, so that batch effects were minimized. On this clone: The antigen it binds to is not known. It has no much larger one-base neighbor in the sample; base qualities were not kept.

Reading from cysteine to phenylalanine, the CDR3 counts 13 amino acids. Just the 39-base CDR3 DNA is kept, in frame starting at base 1. Reading the germline V gene gives CDR1 SGHDN and CDR2 FVKESK. Relative to germline, V is 4 bases shorter and J is 12 bases shorter, with 13 bases between their ends. All of the isolated RNA was reverse transcribed with the High Capacity cDNA Reverse Transcription Kit, so expressed TCRB transcripts were sequenced. Deep immunoSEQ sequencing was applied to naive, central memory and regulatory T cell samples, giving an average of approximately 4 million total reads per sample. Sorted cells were lysed in RLT buffer, and RNA was extracted using DNase-treated RNeasy Micro or Mini kits according to cell number. To prevent cross-contamination, every cell subset was processed on its own, while patient and healthy donor samples were processed together. The immunoSEQ multiplex PCR was used to amplify TCRB sequences from cDNA, generating 87-bp fragments that spanned the CDR3 region. Amplicons were sequenced on the Illumina HiSeq platform. The original methods were these. PCR bias was corrected computationally using synthetic template baselines, and reads within Hamming distance 2 were collapsed, with unmergeable singletons discarded. By aligning reads against IMGT, V, D and J genes, CDR3 length, and insertions or deletions at six rearrangement sites were assigned. Clonotype counts were normalized to sorted cell number within each subset before computing true diversity and Gini coefficients with the tcR R package. Repertoire sharing was quantified using the overlap coefficient calculated on TCRB nucleotide sequences. Out-of-frame TCRB sequences from naive cells were analyzed to stand in for the pre-selection repertoire. TCRdb stores this immuneACCESS table with in-frame sequences only. Part of the clones is absent; in the studies checked, under half of the shortfall reflects unresolved V genes, and no reason is known for the rest. D and trimming come from the DNA, and the V and J calls and clone size come from that table. Here the sample has 400,000 to 450,000 clones; more than 11% occur a single time. Of the sample, roughly 0.033% falls within the top ten clones.

The clonotype was recovered from a young man in good health. This chain is built from TRBV14 and TRBJ1-6; the D segment cannot be called with confidence. Material: naive CD4+ T cells from blood. What the cell subset or site label conveys for this sample: true naive CD4+ T cells. Here the CDR3 is given as CASSRGLEGPLHF. Here is the DNA: TGTGCCAGCAGCCGTGGGTTAGAGGGACCCCTCCACTTT. With the rest looked up from the reference TRBV14 and TRBJ1-6 genes rather than sequenced, the full variable domain is EAGVTQFPSHSVIEKGQTVTLRCDPISGHDNLYWYRRVMGKEIKFLLHFVKESKQDESGMPNNRFLAERTGGTYSTLKVQPAELEDSGVYFCASSRGLEGPLHFGNGTRLTVT.